What follows are 25 T cell receptor beta chains derived from one specimen sequenced in a study of preoperative IRX-2 immunotherapy in early breast cancer. Treatment specified: preoperative locoregional IRX-2 cytokine immunotherapy. Profiled with immunoSEQ multiplex PCR; TCRdb holds only in-frame clones, not every one. Among approximately 28,000 clones listed, around 75% were seen once. The specimen was lymph node tissue, collected after IRX-2 immunotherapy. These receptor sequences come from a human donor with breast cancer.

This sequence joins TRBV10-3 and TRBJ1-2, with D perhaps TRBD1 (6 bases). The CDR3 is 14 amino acids. Germline V gene sequence: CDR1 ENHRY, CDR2 SYGVKD. V was pared by 2 bases and J by 7 bases, with 14 bases between. CDR3 loop: CAISEKTQGGGYTF. In DNA form, the CDR3 reads TGTGCCATCAGTGAGAAGACACAGGGCGGTGGCTACACCTTC.

The CDR3 loop is CASSPQKSYEQYF. The CDR3 nucleotides read TGTGCCAGCTCACCCCAGAAATCCTACGAGCAGTACTTC. The J gene is TRBJ2-7, the V gene TRBV18; D is unclear. The CDR3 has 13 amino acids. Germline V gene data show CDR1 as KGHSH and CDR2 as LQKENI. The ends were cut back, 3 bases at V and 1 base at J, with 7 bases in the middle.

The gene calls are TRBV6-8 and TRBJ2-7; D possibly corresponds to TRBD2 (7 bases). V lost 3 bases to trimming and J lost 7 bases, with 19 bases between them. The CDR3 contains 15 residues. Germline CDR1 and CDR2: MNHGY and SAAAGT. The CDR3 reads CASSYFGKGEGEQYF. CDR3 in DNA: TGTGCCAGCAGTTATTTCGGGAAGGGGGAGGGAGAGCAGTACTTC.

This sequence joins TRBV19 and TRBJ2-1, with TRBD2 identical over 13 bases. The CDR3 consists of 15 residues. V trimming: 5 bases; J trimming: 7 bases; junction bases outside the gene matches: 5. The V gene's germline CDR1 is LNHDA and CDR2 SQIVND (reference sequence). The CDR3 DNA reads TGTGCCAGTAGTTCCGGGACTAGCGGGGCGAATGAGCAGTTCTTC. This translates into CASSSGTSGANEQFF.

The chain employs TRBV7-4 and TRBJ2-7; D ambiguous. The CDR3 has 15 amino acids. V shed 2 bases and J shed 0 bases, with 11 bases lying between them. Germline assignment: CDR1 SGHVT and CDR2 SQSDAQ. The CDR3, as DNA: TGTGCCAGCAGCTTATCCAGGAGAAGCTCCTACGAGCAGTACTTC. Amino acids: CASSLSRRSSYEQYF.

The chain is built from TRBV29-1 and TRBJ2-7, with 8 bases that match TRBD1. V lost 4 bases and J lost 2; bases outside the gene matches: 4. The CDR3 loop spans 13 amino acids. The germline gives CDR1 SQVTM, CDR2 ANQGSEA. This chain's CDR3 is CSVVNRGAYEQYF. CDR3 bases: TGCAGCGTTGTCAACAGGGGGGCCTACGAGCAGTACTTC.

This clone was seen just once. The rearrangement links TRBV5-1 to TRBJ2-1; D is possibly TRBD2 (5 bases). The CDR3 spans 16 residues. V lost 4 bases to trimming and J lost 2 bases, with 16 bases between them. CDR1 is SGHRS and CDR2 is YFSETQ in the germline V gene. Here the CDR3 reads CASSVAGGQAYNEQFF. In DNA form, the CDR3 reads TGCGCCAGCAGCGTCGCCGGAGGCCAAGCCTACAATGAGCAGTTCTTC.

CDR3 amino acids: CASRMDRGPYEQYF. Here the CDR3 DNA reads TGTGCCAGCAGAATGGACAGGGGCCCCTACGAGCAGTACTTC. V and J are TRBV6-8 and TRBJ2-7, with 9 positions matching TRBD1. Germline values: CDR1 MNHGY, CDR2 SAAAGT. CDR3 length: 14 amino acids. After removal of 6 bases from V and 2 bases from J, the junction contained 5 bases not matched to a gene.

The J gene is TRBJ1-2, the V gene TRBV6-8, with 8 bases that match TRBD1. After removal of 5 bases from V and 6 bases from J, the junction contained 8 bases not matched to a gene. Germline V lookup: CDR1 MNHGY, CDR2 SAAAGT. This CDR3 has 14 residues. This chain's CDR3 is CASSVGQGTDGYTF. The CDR3 DNA sequence: TGTGCCAGCAGTGTTGGACAGGGTACCGATGGCTACACCTTC.

The chain uses TRBV29-1 and TRBJ1-1; D remains ambiguous. CDR1 is SQVTM, CDR2 ANQGSEA, per germline. The CDR3 totals 13 residues. The V end lost 4 bases, the J end lost 1 base, and 10 bases lay between the germline ends. The CDR3 protein is CSVGVSQNTEAFF. CDR3 sequence (DNA): TGCAGCGTTGGGGTTAGCCAGAACACTGAAGCTTTCTTT.

The V gene is TRBV6-8, the J gene TRBJ2-5; 9 bases align to TRBD1. The CDR3 has 14 residues. CDR1 and CDR2 from the germline V gene are MNHGY and SAAAGT. Trimming cost V 6 bases and J 7 bases; bases outside gene matches: 9. The CDR3 sequence: CASSRTGVLRTQYF. For the CDR3, the DNA is TGTGCCAGCAGCCGGACAGGGGTGCTCCGGACCCAGTACTTC.

V gene TRBV19 combines with J gene TRBJ1-1; D uncertain. V was trimmed by 10 bases and J by 5 bases, leaving 17 bases between them. Germline lookup yields CDR1 LNHDA and CDR2 SQIVND (reference sequence). CDR3 size: 13 residues. The DNA of the CDR3 is TGTGCCACCCTCCCAGACTACTCAACTGAAGCTTTCTTT. Its translation: CATLPDYSTEAFF.

The chain links TRBV1 to TRBJ2-7; the DNA was not compared with TRBD2, the D call given in the table. TRBV1 is tagged as a pseudogene. The CDR3 runs 15 residues. CDR3 nucleotides: TGCGCCAGCAGCCAAGACCTAGCGGGAGGCTACGAGCAGTACTTC. This sequence encodes CASSQDLAGGYEQYF.

The gene calls are TRBV19 and TRBJ2-1, with D unclear. The CDR3 has 11 amino acids. Trimming took off 1 base at V and 7 bases at J, with 2 bases between the two ends. Per the germline V gene, CDR1 is LNHDA and CDR2 is SQIVND (reference sequence). The CDR3 DNA sequence: TGTGCCAGTAGTATAGGAAATGAGCAGTTCTTC. It yields the protein CASSIGNEQFF.

The J gene is TRBJ1-3, the V gene TRBV10-3; D possibly corresponds to TRBD1 (6 bases). The CDR3 has 15 amino acids. V was trimmed by 0 bases and J by 2 bases, leaving 8 bases between them. The germline gives CDR1 ENHRY, CDR2 SYGVKD. The CDR3 here is CAISESDSPGNTIYF. The CDR3 coding sequence is TGTGCCATCAGTGAGTCGGACAGTCCTGGAAACACCATATATTTT.

This clone was picked up a small number of times. The genes are TRBV19 and TRBJ1-2, with D tentatively TRBD1 (5 bases). The CDR3 is 12 residues long. Germline V lookup: CDR1 LNHDA, CDR2 SQIVND (reference sequence). V was pared by 5 bases and J by 5 bases, with 9 bases between. The CDR3 DNA is TGTGCCAGTAGTTCCGGGACTTATGGCTACACCTTC. Its translation: CASSSGTYGYTF.

The V and J genes are TRBV5-1 and TRBJ1-2, with a possible D match to TRBD1 (5 bases). The ends were cut back, 5 bases at V and 8 bases at J, with 19 bases in the middle. The CDR3 consists of 14 residues. Germline V gives CDR1 SGHRS, CDR2 YFSETQ. This CDR3 reads CASRDNSYAMGYTF. CDR3 bases: TGCGCCAGCAGGGACAATTCTTACGCTATGGGCTACACCTTC.

This sequence joins TRBV18 and TRBJ1-4, with D tentatively TRBD1 (5 bases). CDR3 length: 13 amino acids. The V and J ends lost 4 bases and 3 bases respectively, with 6 bases between them. Germline CDR1 KGHSH, CDR2 LQKENI. DNA for the CDR3: TGTGCCAGCTCACTGGGACCTAATGAAAAACTGTTTTTT. Encoded protein: CASSLGPNEKLFF.

The chain links TRBV18 to TRBJ1-1, with D uncertain. V lost 1 base and J 1 base, leaving 4 bases between the germline ends. The V gene's germline CDR1 is KGHSH and CDR2 LQKENI. The CDR3 runs to 13 residues. The CDR3 reads CASSPRRNTEAFF. The CDR3 coding sequence is TGTGCCAGCTCACCACGAAGGAACACTGAAGCTTTCTTT. The full variable domain, rest sourced from reference TRBV18 and TRBJ1-1, is NAGVMQNPRHLVRRRGQEARLRCSPMKGHSHVYWYRQLPEEGLKFMVYLQKENIIDESGMPKERFSAEFPKEGPSILRIQQVVRGDSAAYFCASSPRRNTEAFFGQGTRLTVV.

The chain links TRBV18 to TRBJ2-5; tentatively, D is TRBD1 (6 bases). The CDR3 runs to 16 residues. Germline CDR1 is KGHSH and CDR2 is LQKENI. The V end was cut by 2 bases, the J end by 5 bases, with 18 bases between. The CDR3 bases are TGTGCCAGCTCACCAATTAGTCAGGGGCCGAGGGAGACCCAGTACTTC. Translated, it gives CASSPISQGPRETQYF.

This chain joins TRBV28 and TRBJ1-2; D remains unclear. The CDR3 is 15 amino acids. Trimming removed 4 bases from V and 8 bases from J, with 20 bases in between. Germline loops: CDR1 MDHEN, CDR2 SYDVKM. The CDR3: CASSSIAGYSDGYTF. CDR3 DNA sequence: TGTGCCAGCAGTTCCATAGCCGGCTATTCGGACGGCTACACCTTC.

V and J are TRBV29-1 and TRBJ1-5; possible D gene TRBD1, 5 bases. The CDR3 is 13 residues long. The ends were cut back, 0 bases at V and 6 bases at J, with 9 bases in the middle. Per the germline V gene, CDR1 is SQVTM and CDR2 is ANQGSEA. The CDR3 loop reads CSVEEERGQPQHF. The DNA of the CDR3 is TGCAGCGTTGAAGAAGAAAGGGGTCAGCCCCAGCATTTT.

Here the CDR3 reads CASSPDSNEQFF. The CDR3 nucleotides are TGTGCCAGCTCACCAGACTCCAATGAGCAGTTCTTC. The J gene is TRBJ2-1, the V gene TRBV18; D not resolved. Germline V lookup: CDR1 KGHSH, CDR2 LQKENI. The CDR3 loop spans 12 amino acids. Trimming removed 2 bases at V and 6 bases at J, with 5 bases between.

This clone occurred a few times. The chain joins TRBV10-3 to TRBJ2-1, with 7 bases aligning to TRBD2. Germline CDR1 and CDR2: ENHRY and SYGVKD. V dropped 2 bases and J dropped 4; count of bases not matched to a gene: 5. There are 15 residues in the CDR3. The chain's CDR3 is CAISEGEGRYNEQFF. The CDR3 DNA is TGTGCCATCAGTGAGGGGGAGGGCCGTTACAATGAGCAGTTCTTC.

This chain joins TRBV28 and TRBJ2-3; possible D gene TRBD1, 6 bases. Per the germline V gene, CDR1 is MDHEN and CDR2 is SYDVKM. This CDR3 region has 17 residues. Trimming stripped 5 bases from V and 1 base from J, with 19 bases between. The DNA of the CDR3 is TGTGCCAGCAGTCTCCAAACCCCGGGACAACGCACAGATACGCAGTATTTT. Amino acid sequence: CASSLQTPGQRTDTQYF.